This T cell receptor (beta chain) was recorded in a study of T cells in Graves' hyperthyroidism and ophthalmopathy. Whole-study findings and limits: Patients with ophthalmopathy were separated from those with stable hyperthyroidism by a 13 V-J model. Most clonotypes that expanded in the thyroid above 0.001 also showed up in blood.

The study included ophthalmopathy patients with Clinical Activity Score at least 3, NOSPECS grade at least 4 and duration under 3 months. Diagnoses rested on clinical symptoms, serum thyroxine and TRAb, thyroid ultrasound and orbital computed tomography. From RNA transcripts, TCR beta CDR3 regions were amplified. TCR CDR3 regions were first amplified by RT-PCR with HTBI primers. TCRdb used MiXCR to reprocess the multiplex PCR reads, holding one entry per CDR3 protein. The sample records about 640,000 distinct CDR3 sequences, roughly 14% being singletons. V was pared by 5 bases and J by 0 bases, with 17 bases between. Germline V gene sequence: CDR1 DFQATT, CDR2 SNEGSKA (reference sequence). The CDR3 runs 15 residues. This clonotype was recorded only once. Its antigen is not known.

Sequenced sample: blood. This receptor was obtained from a woman aged 45 to 65 with Graves' ophthalmopathy. V gene TRBV20-1 combines with J gene TRBJ2-7, with D possibly TRBD2 on 5 matching bases. The CDR3 DNA sequence: TGCAGTGCTGATAGCGCGACGTCACTCTCCTACGAGCAGTACTTC. This encodes CSADSATSLSYEQYF.